One sample yielded the 9 T cell receptor beta chains listed below, sequenced in a study of cytomegalovirus exposure and HLA in healthy donors. PCR used 60 Vbeta primers and 13 Jbeta primers. Profiling relied on immunoSEQ multiplex PCR, and the TCRdb table lists in-frame clones only, not all of them. Of about 120,000 clones listed, roughly 69% are singletons. The sequenced material came from PBMCs. The receptor source for this set is a woman aged 40 to 50 in good health and CMV-seropositive.

The V and J genes are TRBV11-1 and TRBJ1-6; TRBD1 aligns across 10 bases. Trimming took 6 bases from V and 9 from J; bases not matched to a gene: 14. CDR3 length equals 17 residues. In germline, CDR1 is SGHAT, CDR2 FQDESV (reference sequence). CDR3 bases: TGTGCCAGCAGTTTCGATTACAGCGGACAGGGGGGTTCACCCCTCCACTTT. Protein: CASSFDYSGQGGSPLHF.

The V and J genes are TRBV27 and TRBJ2-7; D unclear. Trimming cost V 3 bases and J 3 bases, with 9 bases left between them. Germline values: CDR1 MNHEY, CDR2 SMNVEV (reference sequence). This CDR3 contains 13 residues. The CDR3 region is CASSLTSIYEQYF. The CDR3 DNA is TGTGCCAGCAGTTTGACAAGTATCTACGAGCAGTACTTC.

The chain has TRBV7-8 and TRBJ1-1, with D uncertain. V lost 1 base and J lost 6, with 9 bases in between. CDR3 size: 13 residues. Germline V CDR1 and CDR2: SGHVS, FQNEAQ. The CDR3: CASSLVSGAEAFF. CDR3 bases: TGTGCCAGCAGCTTAGTATCCGGGGCTGAAGCTTTCTTT.

The chain is built from TRBV16 and TRBJ2-5; 9 bases are shared with TRBD1. The germline CDR1 and CDR2 sequences are KGHSY and FQNENV. V was pared by 5 bases and J by 4 bases, with 14 bases of the junction left unmatched. The CDR3 spans 17 residues. The CDR3 DNA reads TGTGCCAGCAGCTCACCCACCGGGACAGGGCCCGCAGAGACCCAGTACTTC. Translation gives CASSSPTGTGPAETQYF. The variable domain in full, with the rest retrieved from reference TRBV16 and TRBJ2-5, is GEEVAQTPKHLVRGEGQKAKLYCAPIKGHSYVFWYQQVLKNEFKFLISFQNENVFDETGMPKERFSAKCLPNSPCSLEIQATKLEDSAVYFCASSSPTGTGPAETQYFGPGTRLLVL.

V usage is TRBV7-9 and J usage is TRBJ2-3; TRBD2 agrees at 8 bases. Losses at the gene ends were 3 bases for V and 2 bases for J; bases not matched to a gene: 4. The CDR3 has 15 amino acids. Per germline, CDR1 SEHNR and CDR2 FQNEAQ (reference sequence). CDR3 sequence reads: CASSFSGGATDTQYF. DNA for the CDR3: TGTGCCAGCAGCTTTTCCGGGGGGGCCACAGATACGCAGTATTTT.

This clone was detected only once. This chain links TRBV28 with TRBJ1-5; tentatively, D is TRBD1 (6 bases). V was trimmed by 5 bases and J by 1 base, leaving 15 bases between them. Germline values: CDR1 MDHEN, CDR2 SYDVKM. This CDR3 spans 16 amino acids. The DNA of the CDR3 is TGTGCCAGCAGTCTCCGGGGCAGGGGCAGCAATCAGCCCCAGCATTTT. It is translated as CASSLRGRGSNQPQHF. Drawing the rest from reference TRBV28 and TRBJ1-5, the complete variable domain is DVKVTQSSRYLVKRTGEKVFLECVQDMDHENMFWYRQDPGLGLRLIYFSYDVKMKEKGDIPEGYSVSREKKERFSLILESASTNQTSMYLCASSLRGRGSNQPQHFGDGTRLSIL.

The V and J genes are TRBV16 and TRBJ2-1; D is possibly TRBD2 (6 bases). Germline V gene data show CDR1 as KGHSY and CDR2 as FQNENV. The V end was cut by 0 bases, the J end by 4 bases, with 13 bases between. This CDR3 region has 16 residues. The CDR3 region has the DNA TGTGCCAGCAGCCAATCAGGAGGGTCGGTATACAATGAGCAGTTCTTC. Its protein product is CASSQSGGSVYNEQFF.

In this sample, this clone turned up a few times. The genes are TRBV6-5 and TRBJ1-6; 7 bases line up with TRBD1. Per the germline V gene, CDR1 is MNHEY and CDR2 is SVGAGI. CDR3 length equals 14 residues. With 4 bases clipped from V and 7 bases from J, the junction kept 4 bases outside the gene matches. As DNA, the CDR3 is TGTGCCAGCAGTTCCGGGACAGCAAATTCACCCCTCCACTTT. It specifies CASSSGTANSPLHF.

V and J are TRBV7-9 and TRBJ2-7, with 7 bases aligning to TRBD2. V shed 0 bases, J shed 0 bases, and the junction held 2 bases outside the gene matches. The germline V gene has CDR1 SEHNR and CDR2 FQNEAQ (reference sequence). The CDR3 runs to 15 residues. Written as DNA, the CDR3 is TGTGCCAGCAGCTTAGCAGGGGAGGGCTCCTACGAGCAGTACTTC. Its translation is CASSLAGEGSYEQYF.